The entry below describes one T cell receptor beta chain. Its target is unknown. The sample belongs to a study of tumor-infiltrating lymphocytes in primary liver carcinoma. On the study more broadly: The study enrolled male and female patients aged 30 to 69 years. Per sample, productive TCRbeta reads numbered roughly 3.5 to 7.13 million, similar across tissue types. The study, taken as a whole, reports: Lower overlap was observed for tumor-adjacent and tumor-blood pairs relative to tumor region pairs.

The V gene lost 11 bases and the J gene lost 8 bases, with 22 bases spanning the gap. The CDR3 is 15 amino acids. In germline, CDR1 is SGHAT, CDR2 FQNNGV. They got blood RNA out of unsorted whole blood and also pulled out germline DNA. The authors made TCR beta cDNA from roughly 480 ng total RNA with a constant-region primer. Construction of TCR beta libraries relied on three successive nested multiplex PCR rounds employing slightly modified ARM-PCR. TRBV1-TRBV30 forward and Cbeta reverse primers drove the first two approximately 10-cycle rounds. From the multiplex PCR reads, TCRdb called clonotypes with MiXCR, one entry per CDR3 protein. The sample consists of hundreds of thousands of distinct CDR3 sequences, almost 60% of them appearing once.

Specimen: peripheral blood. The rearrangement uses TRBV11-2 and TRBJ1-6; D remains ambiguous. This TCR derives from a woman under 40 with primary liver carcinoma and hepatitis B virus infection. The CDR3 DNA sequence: TGTGCCGGAAGCTTAGAGTCGGGGAGCCATTCACCCCTCCACTTT. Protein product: CAGSLESGSHSPLHF. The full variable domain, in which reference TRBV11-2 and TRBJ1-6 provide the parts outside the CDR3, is EAGVAQSPRYKIIEKRQSVAFWCNPISGHATLYWYQQILGQGPKLLIQFQNNGVVDDSQLPKDRFSAERLKGVDSTLKIQPAKLEDSAVYLCAGSLESGSHSPLHFGNGTRLTVT.